Listed below are T cell receptor beta chains from one sample, sequenced in a study of shared clonotypes between healthy human individuals. The data were produced by immunoSEQ multiplex PCR, yet TCRdb's version contains in-frame clones alone and is incomplete. The table has around 510,000 clones, approximately 95% seen once; the top ten hold approximately 0.067%. Sequenced input: naive CD4+ T cells sorted from blood. The receptors originated from a woman between 25 and 40 years old in good health. Each CDR3 is given without its conserved first and last residue.

v_call cdr3_aa
TRBV5-1 ASSLAGGPGEQY
TRBV19 ASSIGAPSYNEQF
TRBV18 ASSPLGTGDYEQY
TRBV18 ASSPLGQGYEQY
TRBV5-1 ASSSRDPNEQF
TRBV28 ASSLGGSPYEQY
TRBV7-9 ASSPGLAGVSGELF
TRBV27 ASLPRTSGIANTGELF
TRBV4-2 ASSQDRWDRDRGLQSNQPQH
TRBV28 ASNNRDRAGYT
TRBV29-1 SVGGSYNEQF
TRBV28 ASSLSGAQVEQY
TRBV28 ASSSPGRSRPGYT
TRBV11-2 ASSPRRAQETQY
TRBV4-2 ASSQGSGTYEQY
TRBV27 ASSLFSGTQPQH
TRBV28 ATTLGVGNQPQH
TRBV28 ASSFPAGAHATNEKLF
TRBV20-1 STTGNTEAF
TRBV18 ASSPPGARQNEQF
TRBV5-1 ASSGRTGYNEQF
TRBV10-3 AISAGTTQPQH
TRBV11-1 ASSLGQGGGYT
TRBV6-1 ASSEAGGANEKLF
TRBV5-1 ASSFSTDEQY
TRBV19 ASSMGDRNYNEQF
TRBV7-9 ASSSRLAGGARGEQF
TRBV19 ASRKPGQGTYEQY
TRBV27 ASSSGQENYGYT
TRBV30 AWSGGRGEKLF
TRBV5-5 ASSGILADTQY
TRBV9 ASSVTGGPGTGELF